This T cell receptor (beta chain) was observed in a study of T cells in Graves' hyperthyroidism and ophthalmopathy. Overall study findings and caveats: In the analysis, a 13 V-J model separated ophthalmopathy from stable hyperthyroidism.

In this sample, this clonotype turned up a few times. Its antigen remains unknown. There were TCR beta CDR3 regions amplified from RNA transcripts. Primed by the HTBI set, a first-round RT-PCR was run on the TCR CDR3. TCRdb re-derived calls from the multiplex PCR reads in MiXCR, one entry per CDR3 protein. The sample contains about 270,000 distinct CDR3 sequences, around 22% of which appear only once. Germline V CDR1 and CDR2: LGHNA, YNFKEQ. Trimming removed 4 bases from V and 3 bases from J; junction bases left unmatched: 4. The CDR3 is made up of 15 amino acids. The sequenced sample consisted of blood. The sequence was obtained from a man aged 25 to 40 with Graves' ophthalmopathy. The chain recombines TRBV4-2 with TRBJ2-1, with 9 nucleotides matching TRBD2. The CDR3 DNA is TGTGCCAGCAGCCGCCGGACTAGCGACTACAATGAGCAGTTCTTC. It yields the protein CASSRRTSDYNEQFF.